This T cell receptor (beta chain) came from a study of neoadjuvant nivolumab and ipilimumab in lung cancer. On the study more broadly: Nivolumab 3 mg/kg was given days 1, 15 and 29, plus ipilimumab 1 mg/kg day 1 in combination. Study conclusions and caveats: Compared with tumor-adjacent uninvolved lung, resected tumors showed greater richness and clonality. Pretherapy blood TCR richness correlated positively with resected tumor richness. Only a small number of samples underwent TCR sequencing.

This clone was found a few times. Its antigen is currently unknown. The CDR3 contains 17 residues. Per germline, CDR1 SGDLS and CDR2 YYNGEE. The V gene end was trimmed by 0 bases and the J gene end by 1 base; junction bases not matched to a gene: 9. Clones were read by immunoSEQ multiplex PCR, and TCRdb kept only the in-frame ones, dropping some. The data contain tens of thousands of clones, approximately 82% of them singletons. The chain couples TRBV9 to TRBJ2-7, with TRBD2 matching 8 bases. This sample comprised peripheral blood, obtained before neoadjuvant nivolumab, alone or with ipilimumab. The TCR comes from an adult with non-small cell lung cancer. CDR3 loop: CASSVGLAAGGSYEQYF. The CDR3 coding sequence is TGTGCCAGCAGCGTAGGGTTAGCCGCGGGAGGATCCTACGAGCAGTACTTC.